The sequence of this TCR beta chain was determined in a study of T cells after yellow fever vaccination. V gave up 4 bases and J gave up 0 bases; unmatched junction bases: 4. Germline CDR1 DFQATT, CDR2 SNEGSKA (reference sequence). This CDR3 comprises 14 residues. Overall study findings and caveats: The booster saw the reappearance of most primary-vaccination clones (nearly 98% CD4, 88% CD8). Some clonotypes, a small share, were shared between CD4 and CD8 compartments.

As concerns this clonotype: No antigen is known for it.

5'RACE template switching generated TCR cDNA, adding a universal primer site and UMIs. MiXCR, run by TCRdb on the 5' RACE reads, gives a single entry per CDR3 protein. The data show hundreds of thousands of distinct CDR3 sequences, with 8.7% seen just once and approximately 18% held by the top ten. Sequencing was performed on PBMCs, taken on the day of the first yellow fever vaccination. The TCR sequence derives from a man aged 18 to 29 who received the YFV17D yellow fever vaccine. The chain combines TRBV20-1 with TRBJ2-5; TRBD2 agrees at 8 bases. CDR3 region: CSAMGGGYQETQYF. CDR3 in DNA: TGCAGTGCTATGGGCGGGGGGTACCAAGAGACCCAGTACTTC.